These 23 T cell receptor beta chains were sequenced from one sample in a study of cytomegalovirus exposure and HLA in healthy donors. Libraries were prepared by immunoSEQ multiplex PCR; TCRdb keeps only in-frame clonotypes and omits some of them. The sample contains 150,000 to 200,000 clones, roughly 85% of which appear only once. The material sequenced was PBMCs. Receptor source: a man aged 18-30 years in good health and CMV-seropositive.

The chain has TRBV7-8 and TRBJ1-5, with a tentative D call TRBD1 (5 bases). The CDR3 runs to 13 residues. Deletions cut 0 bases from V and 7 bases from J, with 7 bases between. CDR1 and CDR2 from the germline V gene are SGHVS and FQNEAQ. CDR3 bases: TGTGCCAGCAGCTTAGCGACAGAACAGCCCCAGCATTTT. Protein product: CASSLATEQPQHF.

This chain joins TRBV6-5 and TRBJ2-7; D unresolved. From germline, CDR1 is MNHEY and CDR2 SVGAGI. The CDR3 has 13 amino acids. Between the trimmed V and J ends, which lost 6 bases and 0 bases, there was a span of 9 bases. CDR3 loop: CASRLASSYEQYF. CDR3 sequence (DNA): TGTGCCAGCAGATTGGCTAGCTCCTACGAGCAGTACTTC.

This chain uses TRBV18 with TRBJ1-5, with 11 bases matching TRBD1. V was pared by 2 bases and J by 6 bases, with 3 bases of the junction left unmatched. The germline V gene has CDR1 KGHSH and CDR2 LQKENI. The CDR3 runs 15 residues. CDR3 protein: CASSPRDRGSQPQHF. The CDR3 nucleotides read TGTGCCAGCTCACCAAGGGACAGGGGGAGTCAGCCCCAGCATTTT.

This clone was seen a single time. The gene calls are TRBV4-1 and TRBJ2-1; 7 bases fit TRBD2. Trimming cost V 1 base and J 6 bases; bases outside gene matches: 3. Per the germline V gene, CDR1 is MGHRA and CDR2 is YSYEKL. The CDR3 is 14 residues long. CDR3 sequence reads: CASSQGTGGNEQFF. The CDR3 DNA reads as TGCGCCAGCAGCCAAGGTACGGGGGGCAATGAGCAGTTCTTC.

The chain combines TRBV30 with TRBJ2-3, with 7 nucleotides matching TRBD2. The CDR3 totals 16 residues. V shed 0 bases, J shed 2 bases, and the junction held 8 bases outside the gene matches. Germline values: CDR1 GTSNPN, CDR2 SVGIG (reference sequence). The CDR3 sequence is CAWSVGLAVHTDTQYF. CDR3 nucleotides: TGTGCCTGGAGTGTAGGGCTAGCGGTACACACAGATACGCAGTATTTT.

This chain links TRBV6-6 with TRBJ1-2, with D maybe TRBD1 (5 bases). V lost 5 bases to trimming and J lost 7 bases, with 8 bases between them. Germline CDR1 MNHNY, CDR2 SVGAGI (reference sequence). The CDR3 length is 11 residues. The CDR3 nucleotides are TGTGCCAGCAGTCCAGGGCTTGGCTACACCTTC. Protein: CASSPGLGYTF.

The chain joins TRBV5-1 to TRBJ2-7, with D perhaps TRBD1 (5 bases). The CDR3 is 14 amino acids. Trimming took 3 bases from V and 0 from J, leaving 10 bases between them. Germline V gene lookup returns CDR1 SGHRS and CDR2 YFSETQ. CDR3 nucleotides: TGCGCCAGCAGCTCTTGGACAAGCTCCTACGAGCAGTACTTC. Its protein is CASSSWTSSYEQYF.

The count of this clone is one. The chain uses TRBV9 and TRBJ2-5; 7 nucleotides align to TRBD2. The CDR3 loop spans 14 amino acids. The trim removed 4 bases at V and 2 bases at J, leaving 5 bases unmatched. Germline CDR1 reads SGDLS; CDR2 reads YYNGEE. The CDR3 coding sequence is TGTGCCAGCAGCCGGGACTACTCTCAAGAGACCCAGTACTTC. Amino acid sequence: CASSRDYSQETQYF.

V is TRBV2 and J is TRBJ1-5; unclear D gene. The CDR3 sequence is 15 residues long. The V gene lost 0 bases and the J gene lost 7 bases, with 13 bases spanning the gap. The germline V gene encodes CDR1 SNHLY and CDR2 FYNNEI. CDR3 DNA sequence: TGTGCCAGCAGTGAAGCGCTTAGGATCGGGCAGCCCCAGCATTTT. It is translated as CASSEALRIGQPQHF.

CDR3 in amino acids: CASRSDKAYEQYF. The CDR3 DNA sequence: TGTGCCAGCAGGTCTGACAAAGCCTACGAGCAGTACTTC. This rearrangement joins TRBV6-5 to TRBJ2-7, with D unclear. V was trimmed by 6 bases and J by 2 bases, leaving 11 bases between them. The CDR3 is made up of 13 amino acids. Per germline, CDR1 MNHEY and CDR2 SVGAGI.

This clone came up a few times. This rearrangement joins TRBV9 to TRBJ1-2; unclear D gene. CDR1 and CDR2 (germline): SGDLS, YYNGEE. CDR3 length: 14 amino acids. The V gene lost 0 bases and the J gene lost 6 bases, with 12 bases spanning the gap. Written as DNA, the CDR3 is TGTGCCAGCAGCGTAGTAGGAGGGAGGGATGGCTACACCTTC. This encodes CASSVVGGRDGYTF.

The V call is TRBV25-1, the J call TRBJ2-5, with 8 bases identical to TRBD1. The CDR3 totals 13 residues. After removal of 7 bases from V and 5 bases from J, the junction contained 6 bases not matched to a gene. Germline CDR1 reads MGHDK; CDR2 reads SYGVNS. The CDR3, as DNA: TGTGCCAGCATGGACAGGGCTGGGGAGACCCAGTACTTC. This encodes CASMDRAGETQYF.

CDR3 amino acids: CASSAPGRALEQYF. In nucleotides, the CDR3 is TGTGCCAGCAGCGCCCCGGGGAGGGCCTTAGAGCAGTACTTC. This chain uses TRBV11-2 with TRBJ2-7; 7 nucleotides match TRBD2. After removal of 5 bases from V and 7 bases from J, the junction contained 11 bases not matched to a gene. This CDR3 contains 14 residues. CDR1 and CDR2 from the germline V gene are SGHAT and FQNNGV.

The chain recombines TRBV2 with TRBJ2-5, with D perhaps matching TRBD2 (6 bases). The ends were cut back, 3 bases at V and 3 bases at J, with 11 bases in the middle. The germline V gene has CDR1 SNHLY and CDR2 FYNNEI. The CDR3 sequence is 14 residues long. CDR3 sequence reads: CASSEISGEETQYF. Here the CDR3 DNA reads TGTGCCAGCAGTGAGATATCGGGGGAAGAGACCCAGTACTTC.

This clone was observed a few times. V and J are TRBV6-5 and TRBJ1-2; D not certain. Germline loops: CDR1 MNHEY, CDR2 SVGAGI. Trimming removed 5 bases at V and 1 base at J, with 8 bases between. The CDR3 has 13 amino acids. DNA of the CDR3: TGTGCCAGCAGTCCAGTGTTTAACTATGGCTACACCTTC. Translated: CASSPVFNYGYTF.

The chain carries TRBV19 and TRBJ1-3, with D possibly matching TRBD1 (5 bases). The germline gives CDR1 LNHDA, CDR2 SQIVND (reference sequence). With 7 bases removed from V and 7 bases from J, the gap between germline ends came to 14 bases. The length of the CDR3 is 13 residues. CDR3 sequence (DNA): TGTGCCAGTACCCCAGGACACGAGAACACCATATATTTT. It encodes CASTPGHENTIYF.

The genes are TRBV7-2 and TRBJ2-7, with TRBD1 as a possible D gene (6 bases). With 2 bases removed from V and 3 bases from J, the gap between germline ends came to 14 bases. The CDR3 extends over 15 amino acids. The germline gives CDR1 SGHTA, CDR2 FQGNSA. In nucleotides, the CDR3 is TGTGCCAGCAGCTTATTGCCAGGGGTCATCTACGAGCAGTACTTC. It specifies CASSLLPGVIYEQYF. The full variable domain, in which reference TRBV7-2 and TRBJ2-7 provide the parts outside the CDR3, is GAGVSQSPSNKVTEKGKDVELRCDPISGHTALYWYRQSLGQGLEFLIYFQGNSAPDKSGLPSDRFSAERTGGSVSTLTIQRTQQEDSAVYLCASSLLPGVIYEQYFGPGTRLTVT.

Here the CDR3 reads CASSGAGGSYNEQFF. The CDR3 DNA follows: TGTGCCAGCAGCGGAGCGGGAGGATCCTACAATGAGCAGTTCTTC. The chain recombines TRBV7-9 with TRBJ2-1, with 9 bases that match TRBD2. The V segment lost 5 bases and the J segment 1 base; nucleotides outside the gene matches: 3. Germline CDR1 is SEHNR and CDR2 is FQNEAQ (reference sequence). The CDR3 consists of 15 residues.

This chain uses TRBV6-1 with TRBJ2-1, with a possible D match to TRBD1 (5 bases). There are 17 residues in the CDR3. Trimming pared 2 bases from V and 5 bases from J, leaving 19 bases between. Germline V gene sequence: CDR1 MNHNS, CDR2 SASEGT. The CDR3 DNA reads as TGTGCCAGCAGTGAAACTACGTTAGGGGTTATGGACAATGAGCAGTTCTTC. It codes for CASSETTLGVMDNEQFF.

This chain uses TRBV7-9 with TRBJ1-4; TRBD1 aligns across 11 bases. Per germline, CDR1 SEHNR and CDR2 FQNEAQ (reference sequence). The length of the CDR3 is 19 residues. J lost 5 bases, V lost 1 base, and 12 bases had no gene match. The CDR3 is CASSLGRTGGADPNEKLFF. As DNA, the CDR3 is TGTGCCAGCAGCTTAGGACGGACAGGGGGCGCGGATCCGAATGAAAAACTGTTTTTT.

This chain joins TRBV7-9 and TRBJ2-3, with TRBD2 identical over 7 bases. The ends lost 5 bases at V and 7 bases at J; junction bases unmatched: 3. Germline V CDR1 and CDR2: SEHNR, FQNEAQ (reference sequence). The CDR3 totals 12 residues. CDR3 amino acids: CASSHGGNTQYF. The CDR3, as DNA: TGTGCCAGCAGCCACGGGGGGAATACGCAGTATTTT.

This clone was seen a handful of times. CDR3 in amino acids: CASSDPGQGINEQFF. As DNA, the CDR3 is TGTGCCAGCAGCGATCCGGGACAGGGGATCAATGAGCAGTTCTTC. The V call is TRBV9, the J call TRBJ2-1; 10 bases are shared with TRBD1. From germline, CDR1 is SGDLS and CDR2 YYNGEE. V lost 3 bases, J lost 6 bases, and 6 bases stayed unmatched. The CDR3 covers 15 residues. Combining the CDR3 with reference TRBV9 and TRBJ2-1 gives the whole variable domain DSGVTQTPKHLITATGQRVTLRCSPRSGDLSVYWYQQSLDQGLQFLIQYYNGEERAKGNILERFSAQQFPDLHSELNLSSLELGDSALYFCASSDPGQGINEQFFGPGTRLTVL.

The table lists this clone with a count of one. This rearrangement joins TRBV6-5 to TRBJ2-5; no reliable D call. V lost 0 bases to trimming and J lost 2 bases, with 10 bases between them. This CDR3 is 15 amino acids long. CDR1 is MNHEY and CDR2 is SVGAGI in the germline V gene. This CDR3 reads CASSYSSAGQETQYF. CDR3 in DNA: TGTGCCAGCAGTTACTCGTCCGCAGGTCAAGAGACCCAGTACTTC.